The entry that follows covers one T cell receptor beta chain sequence. The entry originates in a study of T-cell memory formation after mild COVID-19. Germline V gene sequence: CDR1 SGHDT, CDR2 YYEEEE. The CDR3 covers 13 residues. V was clipped by 4 bases and J by 6 bases, with 11 bases between them. Constant-segment primers were used for 5'RACE, and the resulting TCR alpha and TCR beta cDNA libraries carried sample barcodes and UMIs. TCRdb analysed the 5' RACE reads with MiXCR anew, one entry per CDR3 protein. This sample carries 300,000 or so distinct CDR3 sequences, 15% to 20% of them seen once, and the ten largest clones take approximately 25%.

This chain connects TRBV5-6 to TRBJ1-5; D not resolved. Input material: PBMCs or a T cell subset sorted from them (not recorded which). The clonotype was recovered from a man aged 18 to 30 who had mild COVID-19 (a few samples of this study predate the infection). Cell type and time point are not known. CDR3 protein: CASSAEGGQPQHF. The CDR3 region has the DNA TGTGCCAGCAGCGCCGAAGGCGGTCAGCCCCAGCATTTT.